Following are 16 T cell receptor beta chains from one sample sequenced in a study of blood T cell repertoires in COVID-19. The method was immunoSEQ multiplex PCR; TCRdb's version includes in-frame clones alone and lacks a portion of them. The sample yields about 140,000 clones, 75% to 80% seen once. What was sequenced was PBMCs or T cells enriched from blood (not recorded which). The receptors were sampled from a woman aged 45-65 years who had recovered from COVID-19.

The V call is TRBV7-3, the J call TRBJ1-6; perhaps TRBD1 as D (6 bases). Looked up from germline, CDR1 is SGHTA and CDR2 is FQGTGA. V lost 6 bases and J lost 7, with 10 bases in between. There are 13 residues in the CDR3. CDR3 sequence (DNA): TGTGCCAGCAGTTTGAGGGGGAATTCACCCCTCCACTTT. Residues: CASSLRGNSPLHF.

The V call is TRBV7-9, the J call TRBJ1-5, with D unclear. CDR3 length: 17 residues. The germline gives CDR1 SEHNR, CDR2 FQNEAQ (reference sequence). V was pared by 0 bases and J by 7 bases, with 19 bases between. CDR3 amino acids: CASSLAPRRGIRQPQHF. CDR3 in DNA: TGTGCCAGCAGCTTAGCGCCGAGACGCGGGATCAGGCAGCCCCAGCATTTT.

The chain uses TRBV3-1 (or the pseudogene TRBV3-2) and TRBJ1-1; D call uncertain. Trimming left V 1 base short and J 8 bases short, with 14 bases between. This CDR3 is built from 14 residues. Per germline, CDR1 LGHDT and CDR2 YNNKEL (reference sequence). The CDR3 is CASSQGFPRGEAFF. DNA for the CDR3: TGTGCCAGCAGCCAAGGTTTCCCACGAGGGGAAGCTTTCTTT.

In this sample, this clone turned up a few times. This chain joins TRBV7-9 and TRBJ1-2; TRBD1 aligns across 11 bases. Germline loops: CDR1 SEHNR, CDR2 FQNEAQ (reference sequence). The trim removed 5 bases at V and 10 bases at J, leaving 6 bases unmatched. CDR3 length equals 13 residues. CDR3: CASSEDRGRVYTF. For the CDR3, the DNA is TGTGCCAGCAGCGAGGACAGGGGGCGAGTCTACACCTTC.

This clone has a handful of counts. The chain has TRBV30 and TRBJ1-4; 7 nucleotides line up with TRBD1. Germline assignment: CDR1 GTSNPN and CDR2 SVGIG (reference sequence). The trim removed 2 bases at V and 7 bases at J, leaving 4 bases unmatched. The CDR3 has 13 amino acids. CDR3 sequence: CAWSTGVGEKLFF. The CDR3, as DNA: TGTGCCTGGAGTACAGGGGTAGGTGAAAAACTGTTTTTT.

J is TRBJ2-2 and V is TRBV6-2 or TRBV6-3; 11 positions match TRBD2. The CDR3 has 18 residues. Trimming removed 2 bases from V and 0 bases from J; junction bases left unmatched: 5. Germline V lookup: CDR1 MNHEY, CDR2 SVGEGT. The chain's CDR3 is CASSYQGLAAANTGELFF. CDR3 in DNA: TGTGCCAGCAGTTACCAGGGACTAGCGGCCGCGAACACCGGGGAGCTGTTTTTT.

The V and J genes are TRBV19 and TRBJ1-3, with 7 bases fitting TRBD1. CDR3 length equals 15 residues. J was trimmed by 0 bases and V by 4 bases; bases with no gene match: 3. Per the germline V gene, CDR1 is LNHDA and CDR2 is SQIVND (reference sequence). In nucleotides, the CDR3 is TGTGCCAGTAGTAGCCAGGGGGACTCTGGAAACACCATATATTTT. Translated: CASSSQGDSGNTIYF.

This clone has only a few counts. This sequence joins TRBV5-1 and TRBJ1-2; 9 bases match TRBD1. Trimming took 3 bases from V and 7 from J; bases not matched to a gene: 4. The CDR3 is 13 amino acids. Germline V CDR1 and CDR2: SGHRS, YFSETQ. This CDR3 reads CASSSGTGSGYTF. CDR3 in DNA: TGCGCCAGCAGCTCCGGGACAGGGTCTGGCTACACCTTC. The full variable domain, in which reference TRBV5-1 and TRBJ1-2 provide the parts outside the CDR3, is KAGVTQTPRYLIKTRGQQVTLSCSPISGHRSVSWYQQTPGQGLQFLFEYFSETQRNKGNFPGRFSGRQFSNSRSEMNVSTLELGDSALYLCASSSGTGSGYTFGSGTRLTVV.

V and J are TRBV19 and TRBJ1-2; D remains unclear. The germline V gene has CDR1 LNHDA and CDR2 SQIVND (reference sequence). V lost 3 bases to trimming and J lost 6 bases, with 8 bases between them. CDR3 length equals 12 residues. The CDR3 sequence is CASSIGQHGYTF. CDR3 nucleotide sequence: TGTGCCAGTAGTATTGGGCAGCATGGCTACACCTTC.

The chain carries TRBV18 and TRBJ1-2; 7 bases are a match to TRBD1. CDR3 length: 15 residues. Germline CDR1 is KGHSH and CDR2 is LQKENI. Trimming cost V 3 bases and J 3 bases; bases outside gene matches: 7. This chain's CDR3 is CASSPGQGEHYGYTF. DNA for the CDR3: TGTGCCAGCTCACCGGGGCAGGGGGAACACTATGGCTACACCTTC.

The rearrangement links TRBV28 to TRBJ2-7, with 8 bases fitting TRBD2. V dropped 2 bases and J dropped 2; count of bases not matched to a gene: 5. Germline V lookup: CDR1 MDHEN, CDR2 SYDVKM. The CDR3 totals 15 residues. Here the CDR3 DNA reads TGTGCCAGCAGTTTACCGGGACTAGGGGCCTACGAGCAGTACTTC. It is translated as CASSLPGLGAYEQYF. Variable domain in full (rest from reference TRBV28 and TRBJ2-7): DVKVTQSSRYLVKRTGEKVFLECVQDMDHENMFWYRQDPGLGLRLIYFSYDVKMKEKGDIPEGYSVSREKKERFSLILESASTNQTSMYLCASSLPGLGAYEQYFGPGTRLTVT.

This sequence joins TRBV11-3 and TRBJ1-4; no definite D call. This CDR3 contains 13 residues. Per germline, CDR1 SGHNT and CDR2 YENEEA. V was clipped by 4 bases and J by 5 bases, with 8 bases between them. Written as DNA, the CDR3 is TGTGCCAGCAGCTCATGGGCGAATGAAAAACTGTTTTTT. The encoded protein is CASSSWANEKLFF. Variable domain in full (rest from reference TRBV11-3 and TRBJ1-4): EAGVVQSPRYKIIEKKQPVAFWCNPISGHNTLYWYLQNLGQGPELLIRYENEEAVDDSQLPKDRFSAERLKGVDSTLKIQPAELGDSAVYLCASSSWANEKLFFGSGTQLSVL.

The genes are TRBV6-5 and TRBJ2-7; 8 nucleotides line up with TRBD1. J gave up 3 bases and V 5 bases, and 3 bases lay outside the gene matches. In germline, CDR1 is MNHEY, CDR2 SVGAGI. The CDR3 sequence is 13 residues long. CDR3 nucleotides: TGTGCCAGCAGTCACAGGGGGATCTACGAGCAGTACTTC. It is translated as CASSHRGIYEQYF.

The chain has TRBV4-1 and TRBJ1-2; D is perhaps TRBD1 (5 bases). The germline V and J ends were trimmed by 1 base and 6 bases, with 15 bases remaining between them. The CDR3 is 15 amino acids. The germline CDR1 and CDR2 sequences are MGHRA and YSYEKL. The CDR3 loop is CASSQGEGEGHGYTF. The DNA for the CDR3 is TGCGCCAGCAGCCAAGGGGAAGGGGAGGGGCATGGCTACACCTTC.

The V call is TRBV7-3, the J call TRBJ1-1, with a possible D match to TRBD1 (6 bases). The germline V gene has CDR1 SGHTA and CDR2 FQGTGA. V dropped 3 bases and J dropped 6 bases, with 14 bases sitting between them. CDR3 length: 14 residues. CDR3 loop: CASSLGGLRSEAFF. As DNA, the CDR3 is TGTGCCAGCAGCTTGGGGGGGCTTCGCTCTGAAGCTTTCTTT.

The chain joins TRBV6-5 to TRBJ2-5, with 10 bases identical to TRBD1. The CDR3 has 13 residues. Germline-derived CDR1 and CDR2 are MNHEY and SVGAGI. Trimming cost V 2 bases and J 7 bases; bases outside gene matches: 1. The CDR3 loop is CASSYGTGVTQYF. Here the CDR3 DNA reads TGTGCCAGCAGTTACGGGACAGGGGTGACCCAGTACTTC.